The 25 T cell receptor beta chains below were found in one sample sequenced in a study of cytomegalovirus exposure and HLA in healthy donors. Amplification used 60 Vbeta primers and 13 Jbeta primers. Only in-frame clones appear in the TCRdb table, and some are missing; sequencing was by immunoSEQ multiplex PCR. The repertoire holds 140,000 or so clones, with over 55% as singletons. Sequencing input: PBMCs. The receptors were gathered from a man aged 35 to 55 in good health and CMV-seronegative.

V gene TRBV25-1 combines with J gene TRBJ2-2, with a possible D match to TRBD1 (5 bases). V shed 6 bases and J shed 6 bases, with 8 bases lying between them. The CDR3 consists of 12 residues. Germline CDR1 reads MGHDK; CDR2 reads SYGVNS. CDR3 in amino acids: CASSRVPGELFF. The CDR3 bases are TGTGCCAGCAGCAGGGTACCCGGGGAGCTGTTTTTT. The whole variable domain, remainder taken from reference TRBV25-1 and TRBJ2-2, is EADIYQTPRYLVIGTGKKITLECSQTMGHDKMYWYQQDPGMELHLIHYSYGVNSTEKGDLSSESTVSRIRTEHFPLTLESARPSHTSQYLCASSRVPGELFFGEGSRLTVL.

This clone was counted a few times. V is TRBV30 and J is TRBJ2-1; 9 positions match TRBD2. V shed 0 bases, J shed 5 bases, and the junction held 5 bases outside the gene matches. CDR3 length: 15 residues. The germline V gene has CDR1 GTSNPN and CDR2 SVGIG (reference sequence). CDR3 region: CAWSVRTSGHNEQFF. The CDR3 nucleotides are TGTGCCTGGAGTGTTCGTACTAGCGGGCACAATGAGCAGTTCTTC. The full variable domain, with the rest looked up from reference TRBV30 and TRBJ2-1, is SQTIHQWPATLVQPVGSPLSLECTVEGTSNPNLYWYRQAAGRGLQLLFYSVGIGQISSEVPQNLSASRPQDRQFILSSKKLLLSDSGFYLCAWSVRTSGHNEQFFGPGTRLTVL.

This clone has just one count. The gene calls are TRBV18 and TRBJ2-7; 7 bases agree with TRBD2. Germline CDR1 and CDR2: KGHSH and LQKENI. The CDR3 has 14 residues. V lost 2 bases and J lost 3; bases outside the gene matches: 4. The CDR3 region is CASSPSTGGYEQYF. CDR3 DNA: TGTGCCAGCTCACCATCGACGGGGGGCTACGAGCAGTACTTC.

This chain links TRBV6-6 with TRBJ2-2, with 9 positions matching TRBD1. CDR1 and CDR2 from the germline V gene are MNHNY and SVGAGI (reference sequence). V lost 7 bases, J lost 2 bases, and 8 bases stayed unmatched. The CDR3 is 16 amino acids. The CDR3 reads CASTGQGEPNTGELFF. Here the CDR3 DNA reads TGTGCCAGCACGGGACAGGGCGAACCCAACACCGGGGAGCTGTTTTTT.

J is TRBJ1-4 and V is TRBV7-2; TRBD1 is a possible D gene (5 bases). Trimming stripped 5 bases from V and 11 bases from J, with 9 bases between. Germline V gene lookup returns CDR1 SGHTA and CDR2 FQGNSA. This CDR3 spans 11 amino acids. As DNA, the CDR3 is TGTGCCAGCAGCCCGGGGGGGAAACTGTTTTTT. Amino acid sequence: CASSPGGKLFF. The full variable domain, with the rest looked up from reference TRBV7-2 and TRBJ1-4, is GAGVSQSPSNKVTEKGKDVELRCDPISGHTALYWYRQSLGQGLEFLIYFQGNSAPDKSGLPSDRFSAERTGGSVSTLTIQRTQQEDSAVYLCASSPGGKLFFGSGTQLSVL.

CDR3 in amino acids: CATGTSGRNNEQFF. The CDR3 DNA reads as TGTGCCACGGGGACTAGCGGGAGGAATAATGAGCAGTTCTTC. The chain carries TRBV6-5 and TRBJ2-1; TRBD2 matches at 15 bases. Germline trimming cut 10 bases from V and 7 bases from J; bases unmatched to any gene: 5. The V gene's germline CDR1 is MNHEY and CDR2 SVGAGI. The CDR3 has 14 amino acids.

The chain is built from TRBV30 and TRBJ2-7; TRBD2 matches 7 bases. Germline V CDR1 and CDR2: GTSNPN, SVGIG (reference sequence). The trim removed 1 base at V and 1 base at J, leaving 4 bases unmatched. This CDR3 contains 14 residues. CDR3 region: CAWSGLATSYEQYF. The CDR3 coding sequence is TGTGCCTGGAGTGGACTAGCAACGTCCTACGAGCAGTACTTC.

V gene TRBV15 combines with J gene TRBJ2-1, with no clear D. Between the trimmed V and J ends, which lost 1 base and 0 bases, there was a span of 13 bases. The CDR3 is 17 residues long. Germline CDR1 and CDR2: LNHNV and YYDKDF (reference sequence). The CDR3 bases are TGTGCCACCAGCAGAGGGTCAAGTTTCGGCTCCTACAATGAGCAGTTCTTC. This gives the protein CATSRGSSFGSYNEQFF.

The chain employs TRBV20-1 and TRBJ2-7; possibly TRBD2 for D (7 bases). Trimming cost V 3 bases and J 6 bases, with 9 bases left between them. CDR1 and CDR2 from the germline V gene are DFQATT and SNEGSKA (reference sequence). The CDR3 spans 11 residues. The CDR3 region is CSASGGREQYF. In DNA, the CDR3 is TGCAGTGCTAGCGGGGGGCGCGAGCAGTACTTC.

Here the CDR3 reads CASSVRWLATADTQYF. As DNA, the CDR3 is TGTGCCAGCAGTGTGCGGTGGTTAGCAACGGCAGATACGCAGTATTTT. The rearrangement links TRBV2 to TRBJ2-3; no reliable D call. V lost 4 bases to trimming and J lost 4 bases, with 18 bases between them. There are 16 residues in the CDR3. Germline V gene data show CDR1 as SNHLY and CDR2 as FYNNEI. Full variable domain (remainder filled in from reference TRBV2 and TRBJ2-3): EPEVTQTPSHQVTQMGQEVILRCVPISNHLYFYWYRQILGQKVEFLVSFYNNEISEKSEIFDDQFSVERPDGSNFTLKIRSTKLEDSAMYFCASSVRWLATADTQYFGPGTRLTVL.

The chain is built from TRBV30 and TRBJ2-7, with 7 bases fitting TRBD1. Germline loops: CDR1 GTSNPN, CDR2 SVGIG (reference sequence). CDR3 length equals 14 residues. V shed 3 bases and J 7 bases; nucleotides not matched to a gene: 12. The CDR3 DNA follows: TGTGCCTGGAGCATACAGGGGAGTTCGAAGGAGCAGTACTTC. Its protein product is CAWSIQGSSKEQYF.

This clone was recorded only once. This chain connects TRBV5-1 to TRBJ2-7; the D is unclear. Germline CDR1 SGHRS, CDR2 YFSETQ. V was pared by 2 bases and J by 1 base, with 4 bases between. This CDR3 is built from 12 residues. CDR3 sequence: CASSFGSYEQYF. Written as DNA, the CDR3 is TGCGCCAGCAGCTTCGGTTCCTACGAGCAGTACTTC.

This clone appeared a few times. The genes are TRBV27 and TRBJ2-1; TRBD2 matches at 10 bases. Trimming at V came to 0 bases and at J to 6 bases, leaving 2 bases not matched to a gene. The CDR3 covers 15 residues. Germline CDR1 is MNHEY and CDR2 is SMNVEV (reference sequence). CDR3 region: CASSLSLAGVNEQFF. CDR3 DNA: TGTGCCAGCAGTTTATCGCTAGCGGGAGTCAATGAGCAGTTCTTC.

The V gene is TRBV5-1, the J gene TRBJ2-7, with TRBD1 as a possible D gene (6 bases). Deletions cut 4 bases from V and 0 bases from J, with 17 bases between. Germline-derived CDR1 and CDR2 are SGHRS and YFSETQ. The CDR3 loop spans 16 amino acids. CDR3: CASSRPTGTSSYEQYF. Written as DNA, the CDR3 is TGCGCCAGCAGCCGTCCAACCGGGACAAGCTCCTACGAGCAGTACTTC.

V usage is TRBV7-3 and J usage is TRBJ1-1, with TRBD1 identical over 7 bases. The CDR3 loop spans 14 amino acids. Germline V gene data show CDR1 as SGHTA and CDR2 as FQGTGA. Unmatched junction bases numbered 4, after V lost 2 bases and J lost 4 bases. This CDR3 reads CASSLWAGGTEAFF. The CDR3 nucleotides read TGTGCCAGCAGCTTATGGGCAGGGGGCACTGAAGCTTTCTTT. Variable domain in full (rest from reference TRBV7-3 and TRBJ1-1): GAGVSQTPSNKVTEKGKYVELRCDPISGHTALYWYRQSLGQGPEFLIYFQGTGAADDSGLPNDRFFAVRPEGSVSTLKIQRTERGDSAVYLCASSLWAGGTEAFFGQGTRLTVV.

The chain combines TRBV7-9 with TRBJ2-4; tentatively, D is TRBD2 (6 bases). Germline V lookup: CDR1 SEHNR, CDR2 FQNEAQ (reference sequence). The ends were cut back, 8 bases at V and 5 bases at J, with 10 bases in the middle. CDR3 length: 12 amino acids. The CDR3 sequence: CASGRGENIQYF. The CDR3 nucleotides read TGTGCCAGCGGGCGGGGCGAAAACATTCAGTACTTC.

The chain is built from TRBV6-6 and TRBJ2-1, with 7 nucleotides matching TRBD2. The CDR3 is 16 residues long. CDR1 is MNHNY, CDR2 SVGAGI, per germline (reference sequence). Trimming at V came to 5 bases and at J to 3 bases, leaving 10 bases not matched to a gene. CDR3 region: CASSRTRENLYNEQFF. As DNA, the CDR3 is TGTGCCAGCAGTAGAACGCGGGAGAATCTCTACAATGAGCAGTTCTTC.

The chain's CDR3 is CASSSSQGFTEKLFF. The CDR3 DNA sequence: TGTGCCAGCAGTTCTTCACAGGGTTTTACCGAAAAACTGTTTTTT. This chain uses TRBV6-5 with TRBJ1-4, with D tentatively TRBD1 (6 bases). Trimming left V 4 bases short and J 8 bases short, with 17 bases between. Germline values: CDR1 MNHEY, CDR2 SVGAGI. The CDR3 consists of 15 residues.

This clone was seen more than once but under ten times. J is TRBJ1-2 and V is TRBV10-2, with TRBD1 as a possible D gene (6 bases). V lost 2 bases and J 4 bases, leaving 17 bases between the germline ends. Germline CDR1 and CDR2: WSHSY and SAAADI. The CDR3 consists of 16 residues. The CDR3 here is CASSEGQGTSRYGYTF. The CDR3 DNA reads TGCGCCAGCAGTGAGGGGCAGGGGACGTCTCGCTATGGCTACACCTTC.

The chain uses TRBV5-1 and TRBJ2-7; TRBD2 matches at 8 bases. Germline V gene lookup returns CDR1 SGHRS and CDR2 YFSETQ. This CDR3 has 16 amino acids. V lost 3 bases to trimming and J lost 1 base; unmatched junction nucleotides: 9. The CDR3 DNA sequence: TGCGCCAGCAGCTGGGGGGCCAGCGGGGGATCCTACGAGCAGTACTTC. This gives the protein CASSWGASGGSYEQYF.

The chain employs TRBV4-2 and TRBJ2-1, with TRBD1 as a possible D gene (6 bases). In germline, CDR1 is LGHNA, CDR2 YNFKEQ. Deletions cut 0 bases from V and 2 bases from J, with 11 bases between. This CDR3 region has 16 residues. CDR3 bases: TGTGCCAGCAGCCAAGAGTTGTGGGGGCCCTACAATGAGCAGTTCTTC. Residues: CASSQELWGPYNEQFF.

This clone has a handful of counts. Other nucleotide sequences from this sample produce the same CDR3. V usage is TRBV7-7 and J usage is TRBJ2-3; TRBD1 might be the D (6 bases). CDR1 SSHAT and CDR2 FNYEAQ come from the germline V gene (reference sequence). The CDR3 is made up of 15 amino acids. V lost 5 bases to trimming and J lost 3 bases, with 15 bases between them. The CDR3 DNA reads TGTGCCAGCAGCACCGGGACACTTAGGACAGATACGCAGTATTTT. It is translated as CASSTGTLRTDTQYF.

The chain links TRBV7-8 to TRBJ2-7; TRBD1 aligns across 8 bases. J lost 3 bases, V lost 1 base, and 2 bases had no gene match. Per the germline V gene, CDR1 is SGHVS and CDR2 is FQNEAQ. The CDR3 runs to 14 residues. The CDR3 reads CASSLGTGRYEQYF. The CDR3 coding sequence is TGTGCCAGCAGCTTAGGGACAGGGCGCTACGAGCAGTACTTC.

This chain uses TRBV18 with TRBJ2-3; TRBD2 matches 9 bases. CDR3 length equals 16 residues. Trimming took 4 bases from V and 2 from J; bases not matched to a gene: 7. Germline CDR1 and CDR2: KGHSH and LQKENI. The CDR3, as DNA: TGTGCCAGCTCACGGGGACTAGCAGGTTCCACAGATACGCAGTATTTT. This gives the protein CASSRGLAGSTDTQYF. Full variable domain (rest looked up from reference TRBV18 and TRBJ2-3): NAGVMQNPRHLVRRRGQEARLRCSPMKGHSHVYWYRQLPEEGLKFMVYLQKENIIDESGMPKERFSAEFPKEGPSILRIQQVVRGDSAAYFCASSRGLAGSTDTQYFGPGTRLTVL.

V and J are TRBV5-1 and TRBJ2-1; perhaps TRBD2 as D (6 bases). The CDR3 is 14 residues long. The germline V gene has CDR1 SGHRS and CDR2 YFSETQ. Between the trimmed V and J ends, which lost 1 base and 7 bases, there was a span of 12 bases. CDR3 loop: CASSLTRGGNEQFF. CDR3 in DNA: TGCGCCAGCAGCTTGACTAGGGGAGGTAATGAGCAGTTCTTC.